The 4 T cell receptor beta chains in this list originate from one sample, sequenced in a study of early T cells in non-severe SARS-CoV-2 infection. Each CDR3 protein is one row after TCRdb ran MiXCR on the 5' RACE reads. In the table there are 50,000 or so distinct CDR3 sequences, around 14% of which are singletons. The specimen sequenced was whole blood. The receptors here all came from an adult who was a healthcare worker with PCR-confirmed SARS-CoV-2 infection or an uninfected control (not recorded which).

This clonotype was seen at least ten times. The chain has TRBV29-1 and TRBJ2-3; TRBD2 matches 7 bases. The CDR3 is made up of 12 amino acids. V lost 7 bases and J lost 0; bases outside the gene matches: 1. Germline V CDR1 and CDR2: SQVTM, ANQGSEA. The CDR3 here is CSASGSTDTQYF. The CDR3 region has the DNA TGCAGCGCTAGCGGAAGCACAGATACGCAGTATTTT.

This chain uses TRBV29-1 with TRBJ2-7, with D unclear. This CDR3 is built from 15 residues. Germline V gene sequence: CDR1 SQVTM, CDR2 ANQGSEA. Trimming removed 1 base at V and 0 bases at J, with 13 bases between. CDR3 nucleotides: TGCAGCGTTGAAGGGGATTACAAGAACTCCTACGAGCAGTACTTC. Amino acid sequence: CSVEGDYKNSYEQYF.

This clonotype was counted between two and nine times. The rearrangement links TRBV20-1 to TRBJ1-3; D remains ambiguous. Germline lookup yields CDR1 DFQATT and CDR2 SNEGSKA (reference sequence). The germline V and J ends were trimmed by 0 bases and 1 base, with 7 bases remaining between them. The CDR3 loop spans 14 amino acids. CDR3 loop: CSAREAVSGNTIYF. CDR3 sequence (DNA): TGCAGTGCTAGAGAGGCGGTATCTGGAAACACCATATATTTT.

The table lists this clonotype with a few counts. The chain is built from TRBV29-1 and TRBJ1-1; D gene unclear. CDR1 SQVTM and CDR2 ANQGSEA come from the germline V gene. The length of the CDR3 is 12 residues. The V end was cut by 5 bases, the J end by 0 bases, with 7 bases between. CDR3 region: CSVRQLNTEAFF. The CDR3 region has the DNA TGCAGCGTTAGGCAGTTGAACACTGAAGCTTTCTTT.